This TCR beta chain was documented in a study of shared clonotypes between healthy human individuals. Study-wide findings and caveats: Donor scarcity curtailed the genetic and exposure-history diversity represented herein. Richness estimates generally favored naive over memory subsets.

Every immunoSEQ plate was one replicate of a subset's evenly spread DNA. Methods used by the authors: ImmunoSEQ junction-only sequences lacked quality scores, so their filtering differed. TCRdb keeps only in-frame clones here, not all; method: immunoSEQ multiplex PCR. V and J calls and clone size are copied from that table; D and trimming were computed from the DNA. The data contain under 2.5 million clones, approximately 90% of them singletons. Notes on this clone: What it binds is unknown.

The TCR was taken from a man between 18 and 35 years old in good health. Some clones in this sample may be carry-over from other donors' samples. Sequencing was carried out using naive CD4+ T cells from PBMCs. Stated subset: CD45RA+ positively selected.

CDR3 nucleotides: TGTGCCAGCAGTGAAGCGACAGGGAGCTCCTACGAGCAGTACTTC. Translation: CASSEATGSSYEQYF. The chain joins TRBV6-1 to TRBJ2-7; 7 bases are shared with TRBD1. V lost 0 bases, J lost 0 bases, and 2 bases stayed unmatched. CDR1 and CDR2 from the germline V gene are MNHNS and SASEGT. The CDR3 contains 15 residues.